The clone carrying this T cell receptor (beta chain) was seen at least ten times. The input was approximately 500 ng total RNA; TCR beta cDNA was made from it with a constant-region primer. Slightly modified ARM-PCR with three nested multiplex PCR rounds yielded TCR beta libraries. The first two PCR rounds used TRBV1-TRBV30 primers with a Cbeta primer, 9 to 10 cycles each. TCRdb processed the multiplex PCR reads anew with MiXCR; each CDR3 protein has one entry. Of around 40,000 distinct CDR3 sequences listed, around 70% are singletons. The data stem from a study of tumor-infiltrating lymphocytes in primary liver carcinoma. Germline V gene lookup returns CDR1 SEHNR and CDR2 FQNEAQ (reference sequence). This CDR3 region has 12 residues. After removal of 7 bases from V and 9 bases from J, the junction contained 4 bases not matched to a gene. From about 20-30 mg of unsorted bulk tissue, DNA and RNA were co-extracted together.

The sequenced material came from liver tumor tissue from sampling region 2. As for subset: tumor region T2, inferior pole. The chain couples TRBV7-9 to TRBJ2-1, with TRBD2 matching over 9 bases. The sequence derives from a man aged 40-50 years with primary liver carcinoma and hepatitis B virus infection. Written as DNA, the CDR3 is TGTGCCAGCAACCCGACTAGCGGTGAGCAGTTCTTC. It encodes CASNPTSGEQFF.